The clone carrying this T cell receptor beta chain was counted once. Antigen unknown. Only one base separates this from a far larger clonotype, so it likely reflects a read error. There was relapse after autologous stem cell transplantation in every patient, and there was variation in brentuximab vedotin exposure. Complete response, partial response or progressive disease was each patient's best response. This specimen belongs to a study of PD-1 blockade in classical Hodgkin lymphoma. Across the study: Patients had nivolumab dosed at 3 mg/kg, delivered intravenously every 2 weeks. Study-wide findings and caveats: Still unresolved is the cause of the repertoire differences, which may be disease activity or prior therapy.

CDR1 and CDR2 from the germline V gene are LGHNA and YNFKEQ. The CDR3 covers 16 residues. The trim removed 4 bases at V and 4 bases at J, leaving 9 bases unmatched. Data came from immunoSEQ multiplex PCR; TCRdb stores just in-frame clones and leaves some out. The repertoire holds about 11,000 clones, with roughly four fifths as singletons. This sequence was found in a human donor with classical Hodgkin lymphoma. V gene TRBV4-2 combines with J gene TRBJ1-4; TRBD1 aligns across 7 bases. The source material was peripheral blood mononuclear cells (PBMCs), sampled at baseline. The CDR3 region is CASSPQGGQSNEKLFF. CDR3 nucleotide sequence: TGTGCCAGCAGCCCTCAAGGGGGACAGAGTAATGAAAAACTGTTTTTT.